The 27 T cell receptor beta chains below all came from one sample that was sequenced in a study of T cells in Graves' hyperthyroidism and ophthalmopathy. Regions amplified from RNA transcripts were the TCR beta CDR3 regions. TCR CDR3 regions were first amplified by RT-PCR with HTBI primers. TCRdb passed the multiplex PCR reads through MiXCR, listing each CDR3 protein once. The data show around 600,000 distinct CDR3 sequences, around 15% seen once. Sequenced input: blood. The receptors originated from a woman aged 40 to 55 with Graves' ophthalmopathy.

This clonotype has at least ten counts. J is TRBJ2-5 and V is TRBV6-1, with D perhaps being TRBD1 or TRBD2 (5 bases each). Germline V gives CDR1 MNHNS, CDR2 SASEGT. Trimming removed 7 bases at V and 2 bases at J, with 11 bases between. CDR3 length: 13 amino acids. The CDR3 coding sequence is TGTGCCAGCAAGAGGGGTGAGCAAGAGACCCAGTACTTC. This translates into CASKRGEQETQYF.

A few counts support this clonotype. The chain combines TRBV15 with TRBJ1-4; D possibly corresponds to TRBD1 (5 bases). Germline V lookup: CDR1 LNHNV, CDR2 YYDKDF (reference sequence). The V end lost 7 bases, the J end lost 2 bases, and 20 bases lay between the germline ends. This CDR3 is built from 17 residues. This chain's CDR3 is CATTWVQGVLTNEKLFF. The CDR3 coding sequence is TGTGCCACCACCTGGGTTCAGGGTGTTTTGACTAATGAAAAACTGTTTTTT. Based on the CDR3 plus reference TRBV15 and TRBJ1-4, the full variable domain is DAMVIQNPRYQVTQFGKPVTLSCSQTLNHNVMYWYQQKSSQAPKLLFHYYDKDFNNEADTPDNFQSRRPNTSFCFLDIRSPGLGDTAMYLCATTWVQGVLTNEKLFFGSGTQLSVL.

This chain joins TRBV20-1 and TRBJ2-3; 10 bases are a match to TRBD2. After removal of 3 bases from V and 4 bases from J, the junction contained 10 bases not matched to a gene. CDR3 length: 16 amino acids. Germline values: CDR1 DFQATT, CDR2 SNEGSKA (reference sequence). The CDR3 DNA reads as TGCAGTGCTAGGTCCCTCCTAGCGGGAGTTGCAGATACGCAGTATTTT. Its translation is CSARSLLAGVADTQYF.

This clonotype has a count of ten or more. The chain has TRBV20-1 and TRBJ2-5; TRBD1 matches 10 bases. V lost 6 bases, J lost 0 bases, and 4 bases stayed unmatched. The CDR3 consists of 14 residues. CDR1 and CDR2 from the germline V gene are DFQATT and SNEGSKA (reference sequence). The CDR3 sequence: CSAKGQGYQETQYF. The CDR3 DNA reads as TGCAGTGCAAAGGGACAGGGGTACCAAGAGACCCAGTACTTC.

This chain joins TRBV11-2 and TRBJ1-1; 8 bases align to TRBD1. This CDR3 has 14 amino acids. Germline CDR1 SGHAT, CDR2 FQNNGV. V lost 5 bases to trimming and J lost 4 bases; unmatched junction nucleotides: 6. CDR3 sequence (DNA): TGTGCCAGCAGCCTACAGGGGGAAGGCACTGAAGCTTTCTTT. Translated, it gives CASSLQGEGTEAFF.

This clonotype was seen many times. V and J are TRBV18 and TRBJ1-1; no firm D call. Germline lookup yields CDR1 KGHSH and CDR2 LQKENI. The length of the CDR3 is 13 residues. V lost 3 bases, J lost 4 bases, and 9 bases lay in between. CDR3 amino acids: CASSPTRSTEAFF. CDR3 DNA: TGTGCCAGCTCACCCACTAGGAGCACTGAAGCTTTCTTT. Based on the CDR3 plus reference TRBV18 and TRBJ1-1, the full variable domain is NAGVMQNPRHLVRRRGQEARLRCSPMKGHSHVYWYRQLPEEGLKFMVYLQKENIIDESGMPKERFSAEFPKEGPSILRIQQVVRGDSAAYFCASSPTRSTEAFFGQGTRLTVV.

In this sample, this clonotype turned up many times. CDR3 in amino acids: CASSLIGAFLMNEQYF. The DNA for the CDR3 is TGTGCCAGCAGCTTAATCGGGGCTTTTCTGATGAACGAGCAGTACTTC. The V and J genes are TRBV11-2 and TRBJ2-7; D tentatively reads TRBD1 or TRBD2 (5 bases each). CDR3 length: 16 residues. Germline V CDR1 and CDR2: SGHAT, FQNNGV. Trimming cost V 2 bases and J 5 bases, with 19 bases left between them.

Concerning this clonotype itself: Just one base apart from a much larger clone, this may be a read error. The chain's CDR3 is CASSLGGSSGDTIYF. The CDR3 DNA reads TGCGCCAGCAGCTTAGGCGGGAGCTCTGGAGACACCATATATTTT. The chain recombines TRBV5-1 with TRBJ1-3; D is uncertain. The CDR3 has 15 residues. CDR1 is SGHRS and CDR2 is YFSETQ in the germline V gene.

In this sample, this clonotype turned up many times. The chain uses TRBV6-1 and TRBJ2-3, with a possible D match to TRBD2 (6 bases). V lost 4 bases to trimming and J lost 6 bases, with 17 bases between them. This CDR3 has 15 amino acids. Germline CDR1 and CDR2: MNHNS and SASEGT. CDR3 protein: CASSVETRSMDTQYF. In nucleotides, the CDR3 is TGTGCCAGCAGTGTCGAGACTAGGAGTATGGATACGCAGTATTTT.

Notes on this clonotype: One end of the junction fails to match germline, which may point to a read error. The gene calls are TRBV5-1 and TRBJ1-6; TRBD1 agrees at 8 bases. This CDR3 contains 15 residues. CDR1 is SGHRS, CDR2 YFSETQ, per germline. The CDR3 here is CASSLRTGRKSPLHF. As DNA, the CDR3 is TGTGCCAGCAGCTTGAGGACAGGGAGAAAATCACCCCTCCACTTT.

This clonotype was seen at least ten times. The chain combines TRBV6-1 with TRBJ2-1, with TRBD2 matching over 15 bases. The CDR3 runs to 17 residues. After removal of 6 bases from V and 3 bases from J, the junction contained 6 bases not matched to a gene. Germline V gene data show CDR1 as MNHNS and CDR2 as SASEGT. The CDR3 loop reads CASRGLAGGPDYNEQFF. CDR3 DNA sequence: TGTGCCAGCAGGGGACTAGCGGGAGGCCCCGACTACAATGAGCAGTTCTTC.

This chain links TRBV4-2 with TRBJ2-6, with D possibly TRBD2 on 5 matching bases. Deletions cut 0 bases from V and 3 bases from J, with 12 bases between. Per germline, CDR1 LGHNA and CDR2 YNFKEQ. The CDR3 totals 17 residues. CDR3 in DNA: TGTGCCAGCAGCCAAGACGGGGTTGTAGGTGGGGCCAACGTCCTGACTTTC. This gives the protein CASSQDGVVGGANVLTF.

This clonotype showed up many times. The chain recombines TRBV6-6 with TRBJ2-1; D uncertain. Trimming took off 0 bases at V and 0 bases at J, with 9 bases between the two ends. Germline assignment: CDR1 MNHNY and CDR2 SVGAGI (reference sequence). This CDR3 has 16 residues. This CDR3 is CASSYSGAFSYNEQFF. In nucleotides, the CDR3 is TGTGCCAGCAGTTACTCAGGAGCGTTCTCCTACAATGAGCAGTTCTTC.

J is TRBJ2-4 and V is TRBV6-1, with 7 positions matching TRBD2. The V gene's germline CDR1 is MNHNS and CDR2 SASEGT. After removal of 5 bases from V and 0 bases from J, the junction contained 4 bases not matched to a gene. This CDR3 has 15 amino acids. The CDR3 protein is CASSSGVQAKNIQYF. Written as DNA, the CDR3 is TGTGCCAGCAGTAGCGGGGTCCAAGCCAAAAACATTCAGTACTTC.

The V gene is TRBV7-2, the J gene TRBJ2-1; 12 positions agree with TRBD2. Germline values: CDR1 SGHTA, CDR2 FQGNSA. V lost 1 base and J lost 6; bases outside the gene matches: 16. The CDR3 sequence is 20 residues long. The CDR3, as DNA: TGTGCCAGCAGCTTAGGAGGACAGCCAGACCTAGCGGGAGGGCTCAATGAGCAGTTCTTC. It is translated as CASSLGGQPDLAGGLNEQFF. Based on the CDR3 plus reference TRBV7-2 and TRBJ2-1, the full variable domain is GAGVSQSPSNKVTEKGKDVELRCDPISGHTALYWYRQSLGQGLEFLIYFQGNSAPDKSGLPSDRFSAERTGGSVSTLTIQRTQQEDSAVYLCASSLGGQPDLAGGLNEQFFGPGTRLTVL.

This clonotype was counted a few times. This sequence joins TRBV29-1 and TRBJ1-4; D not certain. The V end lost 5 bases, the J end lost 4 bases, and 11 bases lay between the germline ends. This CDR3 comprises 13 residues. Germline V gives CDR1 SQVTM, CDR2 ANQGSEA. The DNA for the CDR3 is TGCAGCGTTATGAAGCGATATAATGAAAAACTGTTTTTT. Its protein product is CSVMKRYNEKLFF.

This clonotype was counted at least ten times. The chain recombines TRBV7-6 with TRBJ1-1, with TRBD1 as a possible D gene (5 bases). CDR1 and CDR2 (germline): SGHVS, FNYEAQ. This CDR3 spans 15 amino acids. V lost 2 bases, J lost 0 bases, and 10 bases lay in between. The DNA for the CDR3 is TGTGCCAGCAGCTTACCGGAGGGGATGAACACTGAAGCTTTCTTT. Its protein product is CASSLPEGMNTEAFF.

This clonotype was counted ten times or more. The V and J genes are TRBV18 and TRBJ2-7; D gene unclear. Trimming took off 5 bases at V and 4 bases at J, with 9 bases between the two ends. CDR1 is KGHSH and CDR2 is LQKENI in the germline V gene. This CDR3 has 12 amino acids. The CDR3 region is CASSSAVYEQYF. CDR3 nucleotide sequence: TGTGCCAGCTCATCCGCGGTGTACGAGCAGTACTTC.

This clonotype was observed many times. The rearrangement uses TRBV12-3 or TRBV12-4 and TRBJ1-1, with 8 bases lining up with TRBD1. Trimming at V came to 5 bases and at J to 4 bases, leaving 6 bases not matched to a gene. The CDR3 has 14 amino acids. The CDR3 coding sequence is TGTGCCAGCAGTCTGACAGGGGCTTTCACTGAAGCTTTCTTT. Translated: CASSLTGAFTEAFF.

This clonotype has at least ten counts. V and J are TRBV5-6 and TRBJ2-5; D is perhaps TRBD1 (6 bases). The ends were cut back, 6 bases at V and 5 bases at J, with 20 bases in the middle. The CDR3 loop spans 15 amino acids. The germline CDR1 and CDR2 sequences are SGHDT and YYEEEE. CDR3: CASTDTGTPGETQYF. Written as DNA, the CDR3 is TGTGCCAGCACTGATACGGGGACACCTGGGGAGACCCAGTACTTC.

This chain connects TRBV7-9 to TRBJ2-3; the match to TRBD2 covers 9 bases. Looked up from germline, CDR1 is SEHNR and CDR2 is FQNEAQ (reference sequence). With V trimmed by 2 bases and J by 6 bases, 12 bases remained unmatched. The CDR3 runs to 17 residues. DNA of the CDR3: TGTGCCAGCAGCTTATTCGTGGTAGCGGGAGTGGCGGATACGCAGTATTTT. Translation gives CASSLFVVAGVADTQYF.

This sequence joins TRBV19 and TRBJ1-1; D not certain. Trimming pared 1 base from V and 4 bases from J, leaving 4 bases between. The germline CDR1 and CDR2 sequences are LNHDA and SQIVND (reference sequence). This CDR3 region has 12 residues. The CDR3 coding sequence is TGTGCCAGTAGTATAGGGACCACTGAAGCTTTCTTT. As protein: CASSIGTTEAFF.

V and J are TRBV7-9 and TRBJ2-1; 12 positions match TRBD2. CDR1 and CDR2 from the germline V gene are SEHNR and FQNEAQ (reference sequence). The J segment lost 2 bases and the V segment lost 5 bases, leaving 10 bases of the junction unmatched. This CDR3 contains 18 residues. The CDR3 DNA follows: TGTGCCAGCAGCCCGAGACTAGCGGGGGTAGTAGCCTACAATGAGCAGTTCTTC. Its protein product is CASSPRLAGVVAYNEQFF.

This clonotype was found a few times. The chain joins TRBV20-1 to TRBJ1-2; D remains ambiguous. Germline CDR1 and CDR2: DFQATT and SNEGSKA (reference sequence). Trimming left V 4 bases short and J 4 bases short, with 13 bases between. The CDR3 sequence is 13 residues long. The CDR3 DNA reads TGCAGTGCTATAACCCAAGGAGTCTATGGCTACACCTTC. It yields the protein CSAITQGVYGYTF.

In this sample, this clonotype turned up many times. Germline and junction disagree at one end, which may indicate a read error. The chain carries TRBV28 and TRBJ2-5; D gene unclear. This CDR3 is built from 13 residues. The germline V gene has CDR1 MDHEN and CDR2 SYDVKM. The CDR3: CASSWQHQESQYF. The CDR3 DNA is TGTGCCAGCAGTTGGCAGCATCAAGAGTCCCAGTACTTC.

This clonotype was detected ten times or more. V is TRBV6-1 and J is TRBJ1-1; D unclear. V shed 11 bases and J shed 1 base, with 20 bases lying between them. This CDR3 spans 15 amino acids. The germline gives CDR1 MNHNS, CDR2 SASEGT. CDR3 nucleotides: TGTGCCTCCCAAACACCCTCCATTGAGAACACTGAAGCTTTCTTT. Protein: CASQTPSIENTEAFF.

This clonotype has at least ten counts. This rearrangement joins TRBV6-6 to TRBJ2-5; no clear D gene. From germline, CDR1 is MNHNY and CDR2 SVGAGI (reference sequence). CDR3 length: 18 amino acids. Trimming cost V 2 bases and J 1 base, with 20 bases left between them. The CDR3: CASSYGFSKRSTQETQYF. For the CDR3, the DNA is TGTGCCAGCAGTTACGGGTTTTCGAAAAGGTCAACCCAAGAGACCCAGTACTTC.